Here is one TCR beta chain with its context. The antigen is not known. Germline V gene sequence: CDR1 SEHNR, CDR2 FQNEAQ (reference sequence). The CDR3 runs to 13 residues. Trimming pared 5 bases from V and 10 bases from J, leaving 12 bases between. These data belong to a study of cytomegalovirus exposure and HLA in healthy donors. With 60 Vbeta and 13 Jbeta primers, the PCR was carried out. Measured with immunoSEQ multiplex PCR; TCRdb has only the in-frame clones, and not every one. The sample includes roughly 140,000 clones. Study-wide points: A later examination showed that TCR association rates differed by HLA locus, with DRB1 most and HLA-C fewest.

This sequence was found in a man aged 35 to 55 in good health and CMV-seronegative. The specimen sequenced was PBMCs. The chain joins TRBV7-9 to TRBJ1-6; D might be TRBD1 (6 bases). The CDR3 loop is CASSTRQESPLHF. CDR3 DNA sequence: TGTGCCAGCAGCACCCGACAGGAGTCACCCCTCCACTTT.